Included here is one T cell receptor beta chain sequence, with context. The antigen remains unidentified. CDR3 length: 14 residues. The junction had 5 bases not matched to a gene; V was cut back by 5 bases and J by 4 bases. CDR1 and CDR2 (germline): MNHEY, SMNVEV (reference sequence). The sample originates from a study of cytomegalovirus exposure and HLA in healthy donors. Findings and limits, study-wide: Later analysis placed DRB1 highest and HLA-C lowest in TCR association rates, which differed by HLA locus. The likely explanation for a cluster of highly shared sequence variants was sequencing artifact. Researchers catalogued about 160 TCR beta chains as cytomegalovirus-associated.

Use of 60 Vbeta and 13 Jbeta primers characterized the PCR. The table came from immunoSEQ multiplex PCR; TCRdb's copy has only in-frame clones and leaves some out. The table for this sample gives under 150,000 clones. The chain recombines TRBV27 with TRBJ1-2, with TRBD1 matching 9 bases. The specimen sequenced was PBMCs. This receptor was identified in a man aged 40-49 years in good health and CMV-seronegative. The CDR3 bases are TGTGCCAGCAGTCCACAGGGGGCGTTCTATGGCTACACCTTC. Translation gives CASSPQGAFYGYTF.